One sample yielded the 16 T cell receptor beta chains listed below, sequenced in a study of shared clonotypes between healthy human individuals. It was CD45RO-negative cells, positively selected for CCR7, that made up naive CD8 cells, with terminally differentiated effector memory CD45RA+ cells excluded. Generated by immunoSEQ multiplex PCR, the TCRdb table keeps only in-frame clones and is missing some. The sample gives roughly 2,000,000 clones, just under 95% of which show up once; 1.2% is in the top ten. Sequencing used naive CD8+ T cells sorted from blood. The receptors were sampled from a man between 18 and 35 years old in good health.

This clone is a singleton in its sample. The rearrangement joins TRBV14 to TRBJ1-3, with 11 bases lining up with TRBD1. Germline lookup yields CDR1 SGHDN and CDR2 FVKESK. After removal of 5 bases from V and 7 bases from J, the junction contained 4 bases not matched to a gene. The CDR3 contains 14 residues. CDR3 in amino acids: CASSFRDRGNTIYF. The CDR3 coding sequence is TGTGCCAGCAGCTTCCGGGACAGGGGGAACACCATATATTTT.

The chain employs TRBV19 and TRBJ2-7, with 12 bases identical to TRBD1. The length of the CDR3 is 14 residues. J was trimmed by 6 bases and V by 5 bases; bases with no gene match: 5. The germline V gene encodes CDR1 LNHDA and CDR2 SQIVND (reference sequence). The CDR3 region is CASSLGQGAGEQYF. Here the CDR3 DNA reads TGTGCCAGTAGTTTGGGACAGGGGGCAGGCGAGCAGTACTTC.

This chain connects TRBV28 to TRBJ2-7; D is ambiguous. CDR1 is MDHEN, CDR2 SYDVKM, per germline. The CDR3 has 14 residues. V was clipped by 2 bases and J by 7 bases, with 15 bases between them. CDR3 sequence (DNA): TGTGCCAGCAGTTTACTCTTCGCCCAGTCTGAGCAGTACTTC. This gives the protein CASSLLFAQSEQYF.

The chain joins TRBV11-3 to TRBJ2-1; D gene ambiguous. V shed 1 base and J shed 6 bases, with 7 bases lying between them. Per the germline V gene, CDR1 is SGHNT and CDR2 is YENEEA. The CDR3 extends over 13 amino acids. The CDR3 DNA sequence: TGTGCCAGCAGCTTAGCCGGCCTCAATGAGCAGTTCTTC. It specifies CASSLAGLNEQFF.

The genes are TRBV10-1 and TRBJ1-1; D is undetermined. CDR3 size: 13 residues. From germline, CDR1 is WNHNN and CDR2 SYGVQD (reference sequence). With 6 bases removed from V and 1 base from J, the gap between germline ends came to 9 bases. CDR3 residues: CASSMDGNTEAFF. The CDR3 nucleotides are TGCGCCAGCAGCATGGACGGGAACACTGAAGCTTTCTTT.

The chain links TRBV5-1 to TRBJ1-1; TRBD1 agrees at 8 bases. This CDR3 region has 15 residues. Germline CDR1 SGHRS, CDR2 YFSETQ. J lost 1 base, V lost 4 bases, and 6 bases had no gene match. In DNA form, the CDR3 reads TGCGCCAGCAGCGTAACAGGGGGTTCGAACACTGAAGCTTTCTTT. This sequence encodes CASSVTGGSNTEAFF.

This chain uses TRBV10-2 with TRBJ2-7, with 10 bases lining up with TRBD1. After removal of 3 bases from V and 5 bases from J, the junction contained 7 bases not matched to a gene. CDR1 is WSHSY, CDR2 SAAADI, per germline. The CDR3 loop spans 15 amino acids. As DNA, the CDR3 is TGCGCCAGCAGTGATCCGACAGGGGGCAACGACGAGCAGTACTTC. Its protein is CASSDPTGGNDEQYF.

The V gene is TRBV13, the J gene TRBJ2-7; 11 positions agree with TRBD2. Trimming removed 3 bases from V and 3 bases from J; junction bases left unmatched: 4. Germline lookup yields CDR1 PRHDT and CDR2 FYEKMQ (reference sequence). This CDR3 spans 15 amino acids. The CDR3 sequence is CASSFVTSGSYEQYF. The CDR3 nucleotides are TGTGCCAGCAGCTTCGTCACTAGCGGGAGCTACGAGCAGTACTTC.

This chain links TRBV4-1 with TRBJ2-7, with 10 nucleotides matching TRBD2. The junction had 7 bases not matched to a gene; V was cut back by 1 base and J by 4 bases. This CDR3 spans 16 amino acids. Per the germline V gene, CDR1 is MGHRA and CDR2 is YSYEKL. CDR3 coding DNA: TGCGCCAGCAGCCAAGTTCTCCTAGCGGGGGCTTACGAGCAGTACTTC. Protein sequence: CASSQVLLAGAYEQYF.

This rearrangement joins TRBV5-1 to TRBJ2-1; TRBD1 or TRBD2 may be the D gene (5 bases each). The CDR3 sequence is 15 residues long. Germline V gives CDR1 SGHRS, CDR2 YFSETQ. The V end was cut by 2 bases, the J end by 4 bases, with 13 bases between. This CDR3 reads CASSFGTEGYNEQFF. The DNA for the CDR3 is TGCGCCAGCAGCTTCGGGACCGAGGGGTACAATGAGCAGTTCTTC.

CDR3 residues: CASSLTRDYGETQYF. DNA for the CDR3: TGTGCCAGCAGTTTAACCCGGGACTATGGGGAGACCCAGTACTTC. This chain links TRBV27 with TRBJ2-5, with 7 positions matching TRBD2. Germline V gives CDR1 MNHEY, CDR2 SMNVEV (reference sequence). This CDR3 is 15 amino acids long. With 2 bases clipped from V and 5 bases from J, the junction kept 8 bases outside the gene matches.

V usage is TRBV28 and J usage is TRBJ2-3; D not certain. The CDR3 has 17 amino acids. Germline lookup yields CDR1 MDHEN and CDR2 SYDVKM. The V gene lost 1 base and the J gene lost 3 bases, with 17 bases spanning the gap. The CDR3 loop reads CASSLFKLGKTTDTQYF. CDR3 DNA sequence: TGTGCCAGCAGTTTATTCAAACTGGGGAAGACTACAGATACGCAGTATTTT.

The chain is built from TRBV7-9 and TRBJ2-5; tentatively, D is TRBD2 (5 bases). The germline CDR1 and CDR2 sequences are SEHNR and FQNEAQ (reference sequence). The V and J ends lost 4 bases and 5 bases respectively, with 20 bases between them. The CDR3 loop spans 16 amino acids. The CDR3 is CASSSNLALAGETQYF. The CDR3 DNA reads TGTGCCAGCAGCTCCAACCTGGCTCTAGCCGGCGAGACCCAGTACTTC.

This rearrangement joins TRBV27 to TRBJ1-1; 9 positions match TRBD1. CDR3 length: 17 amino acids. J gave up 4 bases and V 6 bases, and 15 bases lay outside the gene matches. The germline CDR1 and CDR2 sequences are MNHEY and SMNVEV (reference sequence). The CDR3 region is CASSQGPGQGWSTEAFF. CDR3 bases: TGTGCCAGCAGCCAAGGCCCGGGACAGGGTTGGAGCACTGAAGCTTTCTTT.

The J gene is TRBJ2-5, the V gene TRBV6-6; D is perhaps TRBD2 (6 bases). V was clipped by 8 bases and J by 5 bases, with 21 bases between them. Germline loops: CDR1 MNHNY, CDR2 SVGAGI (reference sequence). This CDR3 has 15 residues. CDR3 DNA: TGTGCCAGCCTAATGATGACTAGTGGGGATGAGACCCAGTACTTC. Translating it yields CASLMMTSGDETQYF.

A few counts support this clone. The chain combines TRBV7-6 with TRBJ1-6, with 8 nucleotides matching TRBD1. V lost 5 bases and J lost 8; bases outside the gene matches: 8. CDR1 and CDR2 from the germline V gene are SGHVS and FNYEAQ. CDR3 length: 15 amino acids. CDR3 sequence (DNA): TGTGCCAGCAGCATAGGGACAGGTGGTGATTCACCCCTCCACTTT. This gives the protein CASSIGTGGDSPLHF.